The 7 T cell receptor beta chains given below trace back to one sample, sequenced in a study of identical twins. TCRdb re-called the 5' RACE reads through MiXCR, storing one row per CDR3 protein. This table holds under 900,000 distinct CDR3 sequences, roughly 12% found once. The same sample was also used in a study of yellow fever vaccine responses in identical twins.

Sequencing was performed on PBMCs. The receptors derive from a woman younger than 35 in good health.

This clonotype was seen only a few times. This chain joins TRBV6-2 or TRBV6-3 and TRBJ2-1; D remains unclear. Trimming cost V 6 bases and J 8 bases, with 17 bases left between them. The CDR3 extends over 14 amino acids. CDR1 and CDR2 from the germline V gene are MNHEY and SVGEGT. In nucleotides, the CDR3 is TGTGCCAGCAGCCGACCAACCGCCCCCCATGAGCAGTTCTTC. It codes for CASSRPTAPHEQFF.

V and J are TRBV24-1 and TRBJ2-5; 7 bases map to TRBD1. Germline assignment: CDR1 KGHDR and CDR2 SFDVKD. V dropped 3 bases and J dropped 5; count of bases not matched to a gene: 8. The CDR3 runs to 15 residues. For the CDR3, the DNA is TGTGCCACCAGTGATCCCGGGACAGTGGGGGAGACCCAGTACTTC. This encodes CATSDPGTVGETQYF.

This chain uses TRBV20-1 with TRBJ2-3; a possible D gene is TRBD1 (5 bases). The CDR3 loop spans 13 amino acids. V was pared by 6 bases and J by 0 bases, with 10 bases between. Germline values: CDR1 DFQATT, CDR2 SNEGSKA (reference sequence). For the CDR3, the DNA is TGCAGTGCCTACGACAGAAGCACAGATACGCAGTATTTT. It is translated as CSAYDRSTDTQYF.

This clonotype came up a few times. The rearrangement uses TRBV29-1 and TRBJ2-2; 10 nucleotides align to TRBD1. Germline trimming cut 6 bases from V and 6 bases from J; bases unmatched to any gene: 4. The CDR3 consists of 13 residues. Germline CDR1 reads SQVTM; CDR2 reads ANQGSEA. CDR3 loop: CSVWTGGPGELFF. The CDR3 DNA follows: TGCAGCGTGTGGACAGGGGGTCCCGGGGAGCTGTTTTTT.

The J gene is TRBJ2-5, the V gene TRBV2; no clear D. This CDR3 has 11 residues. Germline CDR1 and CDR2: SNHLY and FYNNEI. The germline V and J ends were trimmed by 2 bases and 5 bases, with 3 bases remaining between them. In DNA, the CDR3 is TGTGCCAGCAGTGAAATGGAGACCCAGTACTTC. As protein: CASSEMETQYF.

The chain carries TRBV12-3 or TRBV12-4 and TRBJ2-6; possible D gene TRBD1, 6 bases. Deletions cut 5 bases from V and 0 bases from J, with 14 bases between. This CDR3 spans 17 amino acids. CDR3 DNA: TGTGCCAGCAGTCAGGGGTTCCCTAACTCTGGGGCCAACGTCCTGACTTTC. Translated: CASSQGFPNSGANVLTF.

The gene calls are TRBV10-3 and TRBJ2-2; unclear D gene. The germline V gene has CDR1 ENHRY and CDR2 SYGVKD. V was trimmed by 6 bases and J by 1 base, leaving 6 bases between them. This CDR3 region has 13 residues. The CDR3 reads CAISPVNTGELFF. The CDR3 nucleotides are TGTGCCATCAGCCCGGTGAACACCGGGGAGCTGTTTTTT.